The TCR beta chain under discussion was sequenced for a study of shared clonotypes between healthy human individuals. Study observations and caveats: Owing to a small donor count, the genetic and exposure-history diversity represented was limited. At large depth, rarefaction still showed sorted-subset sequencing to be incomplete. Clonotype sharing among donors was expected to depend on sequencing depth.

Clones were read by immunoSEQ multiplex PCR, and TCRdb kept only the in-frame ones, dropping some. The table has roughly 1,000,000 clones, more than 75% seen once; the top ten hold under 0.65%. Each donor was a Caucasian adult residing in Nashville, Tennessee. The CDR3 contains 14 residues. The germline V gene has CDR1 SNHLY and CDR2 FYNNEI. Trimming shortened V by 5 bases and J by 8 bases, and 17 bases separated the two germline ends. For this clone: What it recognizes is unknown.

This clonotype was obtained from a man in his late teens or twenties in good health. Some clones in this sample may be carry-over from other donors' samples. J is TRBJ2-3 and V is TRBV2; the D gene is possibly TRBD2 (5 bases). Sequencing was carried out using memory CD4+ T cells from PBMCs. Noted subset: CD45RA-negative fraction. The CDR3 nucleotides are TGTGCCAGCAGTTCGAGCGGTCCGCAAGGTACGCAGTATTTT. It codes for CASSSSGPQGTQYF.